The 26 T cell receptor beta chains listed next were all sequenced from one sample in a study of beta chain features in type 1 diabetes. Since all of the isolated RNA was reverse transcribed, expressed TCRB transcripts were what got sequenced. The assay was immunoSEQ multiplex PCR, and TCRdb's table has in-frame clones only and misses some. The repertoire has about 320,000 clones, around 15% of them found once; the top ten carry over 5.5%. Sequences were obtained from central memory CD4+ T cells from blood. Every receptor here comes from a man younger than 45 in good health.

This clone has only a few counts. V and J are TRBV5-4 and TRBJ1-1; maybe TRBD1 (6 bases). The V gene lost 4 bases and the J gene lost 8 bases, with 15 bases spanning the gap. The CDR3 is 13 residues long. Germline V gene sequence: CDR1 SGHNT, CDR2 YYREEE (reference sequence). The DNA of the CDR3 is TGTGCCAGCAGCGACAGACAGGTCGGCGAAGCTTTCTTT. Its protein product is CASSDRQVGEAFF. Together with reference TRBV5-4 and TRBJ1-1, the CDR3 gives the full variable domain: ETGVTQSPTHLIKTRGQQVTLRCSSQSGHNTVSWYQQALGQGPQFIFQYYREEENGRGNFPPRFSGLQFPNYSSELNVNALELDDSALYLCASSDRQVGEAFFGQGTRLTVV.

This clone was picked up a small number of times. The CDR3: CASSLARGNTEAFF. The CDR3 DNA reads as TGTGCCAGCAGCTTAGCAAGGGGGAACACTGAAGCTTTCTTT. The chain combines TRBV7-2 with TRBJ1-1, with D possibly TRBD1 on 5 matching bases. The CDR3 extends over 14 amino acids. In germline, CDR1 is SGHTA, CDR2 FQGNSA. Trimming removed 0 bases from V and 1 base from J, with 6 bases in between.

With regard to this clone: Other nucleotide sequences from this sample produce the same CDR3. This chain connects TRBV14 to TRBJ2-7; D is unresolved. The length of the CDR3 is 13 residues. V dropped 1 base and J dropped 3 bases, with 7 bases sitting between them. CDR1 is SGHDN and CDR2 is FVKESK in the germline V gene. The CDR3 region is CASSQVNSYEQYV. The CDR3 nucleotides are TGTGCCAGCAGCCAAGTAAATAGCTACGAGCAGTACGTC.

This chain joins TRBV5-6 and TRBJ2-5, with a possible D match to TRBD2 (6 bases). Germline V gene lookup returns CDR1 SGHDT and CDR2 YYEEEE. The CDR3 spans 13 residues. The germline V and J ends were trimmed by 4 bases and 4 bases, with 11 bases remaining between them. CDR3 DNA sequence: TGTGCCAGCAGCCCCCTGGGGGGAGAGACCCAGTACTTC. It codes for CASSPLGGETQYF.

This clone occurred a few times. The V gene is TRBV19, the J gene TRBJ1-3; D might be TRBD1 (5 bases). This CDR3 has 13 amino acids. V was trimmed by 7 bases and J by 2 bases, leaving 9 bases between them. Germline V gene lookup returns CDR1 LNHDA and CDR2 SQIVND (reference sequence). The CDR3 region is CASIGVAGNTIYF. The CDR3 DNA is TGTGCCAGTATAGGGGTGGCTGGAAACACCATATATTTT.

V gene TRBV7-6 combines with J gene TRBJ1-1; D is unresolved. From germline, CDR1 is SGHVS and CDR2 FNYEAQ. The CDR3 consists of 14 residues. With 1 base removed from V and 6 bases from J, the gap between germline ends came to 12 bases. The DNA of the CDR3 is TGTGCCAGCAGCTTAGACGTGGGAGTAGCTGAAGCTTTCTTT. Its protein is CASSLDVGVAEAFF.

This clone was recorded only once. The genes are TRBV15 and TRBJ2-5, with a tentative D call TRBD2 (5 bases). V was pared by 6 bases and J by 4 bases, with 15 bases between. The CDR3 loop spans 14 amino acids. Germline loops: CDR1 LNHNV, CDR2 YYDKDF (reference sequence). CDR3 nucleotides: TGTGCCACCAGTTTAGAGGGCGGGCCAGAGACCCAGTACTTC. This encodes CATSLEGGPETQYF.

This clone was counted a few times. Here the CDR3 reads CASSLDRKGNYGYTF. The CDR3 DNA reads as TGTGCCAGCAGCTTAGACAGAAAGGGCAACTATGGCTACACCTTC. The chain combines TRBV7-2 with TRBJ1-2; no clear D gene. The CDR3 consists of 15 residues. Looked up from germline, CDR1 is SGHTA and CDR2 is FQGNSA. V dropped 1 base and J dropped 2 bases, with 11 bases sitting between them.

The chain links TRBV11-2 to TRBJ1-1, with 7 bases fitting TRBD1. The V gene's germline CDR1 is SGHAT and CDR2 FQNNGV. Trimming at V came to 10 bases and at J to 5 bases, leaving 10 bases not matched to a gene. The CDR3 spans 13 residues. The DNA of the CDR3 is TGTGCCACCTCAGGGGGGGCTAATACTGAAGCTTTCTTT. Translation: CATSGGANTEAFF.

This clone has at least ten counts. This chain joins TRBV7-3 and TRBJ2-6; D is perhaps TRBD1 or TRBD2 (5 bases each). The CDR3 spans 17 residues. The germline V gene encodes CDR1 SGHTA and CDR2 FQGTGA. With 0 bases removed from V and 0 bases from J, the gap between germline ends came to 9 bases. CDR3 nucleotide sequence: TGTGCCAGCAGCTTAACTGGGACGAGCTCTGGGGCCAACGTCCTGACTTTC. This codes for CASSLTGTSSGANVLTF.

This clone has only a few counts. The V gene is TRBV15, the J gene TRBJ1-3, with D possibly matching TRBD1 (5 bases). Deletions cut 5 bases from V and 2 bases from J, with 16 bases between. Looked up from germline, CDR1 is LNHNV and CDR2 is YYDKDF (reference sequence). The CDR3 is made up of 16 amino acids. Here the CDR3 reads CATSGPSGLTGNTIYF. For the CDR3, the DNA is TGTGCCACCAGCGGACCTTCAGGGTTGACTGGAAACACCATATATTTT. The full variable domain, completed using reference TRBV15 and TRBJ1-3, is DAMVIQNPRYQVTQFGKPVTLSCSQTLNHNVMYWYQQKSSQAPKLLFHYYDKDFNNEADTPDNFQSRRPNTSFCFLDIRSPGLGDTAMYLCATSGPSGLTGNTIYFGEGSWLTVV.

The J gene is TRBJ2-3, the V gene TRBV11-3; 9 bases align to TRBD1. Germline CDR1 SGHNT, CDR2 YENEEA. V lost 5 bases and J lost 3; bases outside the gene matches: 6. The CDR3 runs 15 residues. The CDR3 region is CASSLWGQGTDTQYF. The CDR3 region has the DNA TGTGCCAGCAGCCTTTGGGGACAGGGAACAGATACGCAGTATTTT.

The chain combines TRBV5-4 with TRBJ1-2, with 7 bases matching TRBD1. There are 15 residues in the CDR3. The V and J ends lost 0 bases and 0 bases, in that order; junction bases with no gene match: 2. Germline V gene sequence: CDR1 SGHNT, CDR2 YYREEE (reference sequence). The CDR3 DNA reads as TGTGCCAGCAGCTTGGACAGGGGAACTAACTATGGCTACACCTTC. Protein product: CASSLDRGTNYGYTF. The variable domain in full, with the rest retrieved from reference TRBV5-4 and TRBJ1-2, is ETGVTQSPTHLIKTRGQQVTLRCSSQSGHNTVSWYQQALGQGPQFIFQYYREEENGRGNFPPRFSGLQFPNYSSELNVNALELDDSALYLCASSLDRGTNYGYTFGSGTRLTVV.

The chain combines TRBV25-1 with TRBJ1-2, with 7 bases aligning to TRBD1. CDR3 length: 16 residues. The V gene end was trimmed by 3 bases and the J gene end by 1 base; junction bases not matched to a gene: 8. Germline V gene data show CDR1 as MGHDK and CDR2 as SYGVNS. CDR3 sequence reads: CASSERGGGYNYGYTF. Written as DNA, the CDR3 is TGTGCCAGCAGTGAGAGAGGGGGCGGATATAACTATGGCTACACCTTC.

The sample holds a few counts of this clone. The chain couples TRBV10-2 to TRBJ2-5, with 9 nucleotides matching TRBD2. The length of the CDR3 is 13 residues. Germline loops: CDR1 WSHSY, CDR2 SAAADI. The trim removed 6 bases at V and 5 bases at J, leaving 4 bases unmatched. The CDR3 protein is CASRGLAGETQYF. In DNA form, the CDR3 reads TGCGCCAGCAGGGGACTAGCAGGGGAGACCCAGTACTTC.

The table lists this clone with a few counts. Other DNA sequences in the sample encode the same CDR3. The V and J genes are TRBV19 and TRBJ2-7; D is unclear. Germline V gene sequence: CDR1 LNHDA, CDR2 SQIVND (reference sequence). The V gene lost 3 bases and the J gene lost 7 bases, with 10 bases spanning the gap. CDR3 length equals 12 residues. The CDR3 loop is CASSILAGEQYF. As DNA, the CDR3 is TGTGCCAGTAGTATCCTGGCTGGGGAGCAGTACTTC. Full variable domain (rest looked up from reference TRBV19 and TRBJ2-7): DGGITQSPKYLFRKEGQNVTLSCEQNLNHDAMYWYRQDPGQGLRLIYYSQIVNDFQKGDIAEGYSVSREKKESFPLTVTSAQKNPTAFYLCASSILAGEQYFGPGTRLTVT.

The V gene is TRBV11-3, the J gene TRBJ1-2; D is possibly TRBD1 (5 bases). Germline loops: CDR1 SGHNT, CDR2 YENEEA. The CDR3 consists of 13 residues. V was trimmed by 5 bases and J by 4 bases, leaving 11 bases between them. The CDR3 bases are TGTGCCAGCAGCCCCGGGGGGGTCTATGGCTACACCTTC. This codes for CASSPGGVYGYTF. Variable domain in full (rest from reference TRBV11-3 and TRBJ1-2): EAGVVQSPRYKIIEKKQPVAFWCNPISGHNTLYWYLQNLGQGPELLIRYENEEAVDDSQLPKDRFSAERLKGVDSTLKIQPAELGDSAVYLCASSPGGVYGYTFGSGTRLTVV.

This clone was counted a few times. The V gene is TRBV5-1, the J gene TRBJ2-1, with D possibly called TRBD1 or TRBD2 (5 bases each). Germline V CDR1 and CDR2: SGHRS, YFSETQ. CDR3 length equals 18 residues. The germline V and J ends were trimmed by 0 bases and 5 bases, with 21 bases remaining between them. The CDR3 DNA sequence: TGCGCCAGCAGCTTGGTTACGGCAGGGAGAATAGTGAACAATGAGCAGTTCTTC. Translating it yields CASSLVTAGRIVNNEQFF. Full variable domain (rest looked up from reference TRBV5-1 and TRBJ2-1): KAGVTQTPRYLIKTRGQQVTLSCSPISGHRSVSWYQQTPGQGLQFLFEYFSETQRNKGNFPGRFSGRQFSNSRSEMNVSTLELGDSALYLCASSLVTAGRIVNNEQFFGPGTRLTVL.

This clone has a handful of counts. The V call is TRBV7-2, the J call TRBJ2-3, with 13 positions matching TRBD2. The junction had 6 bases not matched to a gene; V was cut back by 5 bases and J by 1 base. CDR3 length: 17 amino acids. Germline-derived CDR1 and CDR2 are SGHTA and FQGNSA. The CDR3 reads CASSAQTSGRGTDTQYF. The CDR3 nucleotides read TGTGCCAGCAGCGCCCAAACTAGCGGGAGGGGCACAGATACGCAGTATTTT.

The chain employs TRBV2 and TRBJ2-5; D call uncertain. Germline V CDR1 and CDR2: SNHLY, FYNNEI. This CDR3 is built from 13 residues. Trimming removed 8 bases from V and 9 bases from J, with 19 bases in between. The CDR3 coding sequence is TGTGCCAGCGTGCCGGGTCCACGCGATTCCCAGTACTTC. It specifies CASVPGPRDSQYF. The full variable domain, its missing parts supplied by reference TRBV2 and TRBJ2-5, is EPEVTQTPSHQVTQMGQEVILRCVPISNHLYFYWYRQILGQKVEFLVSFYNNEISEKSEIFDDQFSVERPDGSNFTLKIRSTKLEDSAMYFCASVPGPRDSQYFGPGTRLLVL.

The chain links TRBV5-4 to TRBJ2-7, with D perhaps TRBD2 (6 bases). This CDR3 is 13 amino acids long. CDR1 is SGHNT, CDR2 YYREEE, per germline (reference sequence). Trimming pared 4 bases from V and 6 bases from J, leaving 14 bases between. The CDR3 DNA sequence: TGTGCCAGCAGCGCGGGACCCCTTTTCGAGCAGTACTTC. Translated: CASSAGPLFEQYF.

This clone was counted a few times. The chain couples TRBV4-1 to TRBJ1-2; D may be TRBD1 (6 bases). Looked up from germline, CDR1 is MGHRA and CDR2 is YSYEKL. The V end was cut by 0 bases, the J end by 2 bases, with 16 bases between. The CDR3 sequence is 17 residues long. CDR3 residues: CASSQDGRQAVNYGYTF. The CDR3 region has the DNA TGCGCCAGCAGCCAAGATGGGAGACAGGCGGTCAACTATGGCTACACCTTC.

The V gene is TRBV9, the J gene TRBJ2-1, with TRBD2 matching 7 bases. This CDR3 region has 14 residues. Germline V gene data show CDR1 as SGDLS and CDR2 as YYNGEE. The junction had 2 bases not matched to a gene; V was cut back by 3 bases and J by 2 bases. The CDR3 sequence: CASSELATYNEQFF. The CDR3 bases are TGTGCCAGCAGCGAACTAGCGACCTACAATGAGCAGTTCTTC.

This clone was detected only a few times. This sequence joins TRBV11-3 and TRBJ2-3; either TRBD1 or TRBD2 may fit D (5 bases each). The CDR3 totals 12 residues. With 5 bases removed from V and 5 bases from J, the gap between germline ends came to 8 bases. In germline, CDR1 is SGHNT, CDR2 YENEEA. The CDR3 DNA is TGTGCCAGCAGCGAGGGGTTAGATACGCAGTATTTT. It encodes CASSEGLDTQYF.

This clone was detected a few times. The rearrangement links TRBV30 to TRBJ2-3, with 9 bases that match TRBD2. Losses at the gene ends were 2 bases for V and 4 bases for J; bases not matched to a gene: 4. Germline loops: CDR1 GTSNPN, CDR2 SVGIG (reference sequence). The CDR3 loop spans 14 amino acids. This CDR3 is CAWSRGLASDTQYF. CDR3 nucleotides: TGTGCCTGGAGTAGGGGACTAGCATCAGATACGCAGTATTTT.

This clone was found a few times. J is TRBJ2-7 and V is TRBV2; D not resolved. V was trimmed by 7 bases and J by 0 bases, leaving 13 bases between them. The CDR3 totals 14 residues. CDR1 and CDR2 from the germline V gene are SNHLY and FYNNEI. The CDR3 region is CASTLNSYSYEQYF. The CDR3 DNA reads as TGTGCCAGCACCCTGAACTCTTACTCCTACGAGCAGTACTTC.